The present T cell receptor beta chain was sequenced within a study of brain T cells in children with intractable seizures. Study-wide findings and caveats: Patients' HCMV serostatus was unknown; virus specificity rests on CDR3 similarity alone. Clones missing pre-surgery may reflect undersampling of that blood sample.

TCRdb's copy holds only in-frame clones and misses some; the assay was immunoSEQ multiplex PCR. The data show around 340,000 clones, with 93% seen just once and 5.7% held by the top ten. Time point in this sample: blood from clinic visit 5 months post-surgery; TSC patient then seizure free. Between the trimmed V and J ends, which lost 3 bases and 0 bases, there was a span of 9 bases. CDR1 WNHNN and CDR2 SYGVQD come from the germline V gene (reference sequence). The CDR3 loop spans 15 amino acids. On this clone: The antigen is not known.

The sequences come from peripheral blood, collected more than 4 months after surgery. The chain combines TRBV10-1 with TRBJ2-1, with D perhaps matching TRBD1 or TRBD2 (5 bases each). This receptor was taken from a boy in the first two years of life with tuberous sclerosis and intractable seizures. CDR3 coding DNA: TGCGCCAGCAGTGACTGGGGGAGCTCCTACAATGAGCAGTTCTTC. The encoded protein is CASSDWGSSYNEQFF.